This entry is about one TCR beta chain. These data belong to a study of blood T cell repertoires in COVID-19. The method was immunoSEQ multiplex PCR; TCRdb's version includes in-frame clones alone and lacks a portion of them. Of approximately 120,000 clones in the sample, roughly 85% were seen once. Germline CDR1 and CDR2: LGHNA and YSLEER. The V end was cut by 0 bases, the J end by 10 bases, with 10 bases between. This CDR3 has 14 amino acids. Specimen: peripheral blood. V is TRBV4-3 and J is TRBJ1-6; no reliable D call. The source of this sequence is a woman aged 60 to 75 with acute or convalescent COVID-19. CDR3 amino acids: CASSQDWAASPLHF. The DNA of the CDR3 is TGCGCCAGCAGCCAAGACTGGGCCGCGTCACCCCTCCACTTT.